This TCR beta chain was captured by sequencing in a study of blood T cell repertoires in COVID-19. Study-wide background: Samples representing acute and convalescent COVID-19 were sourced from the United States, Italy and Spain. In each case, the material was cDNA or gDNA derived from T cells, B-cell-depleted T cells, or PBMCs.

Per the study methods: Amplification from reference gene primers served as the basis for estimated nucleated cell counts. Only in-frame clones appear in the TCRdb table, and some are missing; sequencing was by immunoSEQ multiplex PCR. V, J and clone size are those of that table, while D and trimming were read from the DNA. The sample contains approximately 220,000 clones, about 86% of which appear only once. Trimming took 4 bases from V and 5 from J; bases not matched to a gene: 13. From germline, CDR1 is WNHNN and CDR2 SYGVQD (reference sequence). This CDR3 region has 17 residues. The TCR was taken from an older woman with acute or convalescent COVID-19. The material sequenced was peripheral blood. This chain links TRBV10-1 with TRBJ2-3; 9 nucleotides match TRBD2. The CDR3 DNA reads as TGCGCCAGCAGTGTATCCGGGACTAGCTCCGGAAGAGATACGCAGTATTTT. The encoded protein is CASSVSGTSSGRDTQYF.